The T cell receptor beta chain described here comes from a study of OX40 agonist ivuxolimab in advanced cancers. About the research overall: It was permissible to have had prior anti-PD-1, anti-PD-L1 or anti-CTLA-4 therapy, and less than 45% had some.

V lost 3 bases to trimming and J lost 0 bases, with 9 bases between them. This CDR3 has 15 amino acids. The germline gives CDR1 KGHSH, CDR2 LQKENI. Here immunoSEQ multiplex PCR was the method, and the copy in TCRdb shows in-frame clones only, minus some. Of about 19,000 clones listed, around nine tenths are singletons. This sequence originates from an adult with an advanced solid tumor such as melanoma, head and neck, liver or kidney cancer. V is TRBV18 and J is TRBJ2-1; D possibly corresponds to TRBD2 (5 bases). Here the sequenced sample was CD4+ or CD8+ T cells sorted from blood, taken in a trial of the OX40 agonist ivuxolimab. CDR3 nucleotide sequence: TGTGCCAGCTCACCCGACTACATCTCCTACAATGAGCAGTTCTTC. It translates to CASSPDYISYNEQFF.